Listed below are T cell receptor beta chains from one sample, sequenced in a study of blood T cell repertoires in COVID-19. Sequencing was performed with immunoSEQ multiplex PCR; in TCRdb, only in-frame clones are kept and a portion is missing. The sample has around 60,000 clones; around 90% are singletons. The sequenced sample consisted of peripheral blood. The receptors were sampled from an elderly woman with active COVID-19. CDR3s leave out the opening cysteine and the closing phenylalanine or tryptophan. The size of a clone is reported for some rows only, either as once, few or many, or as a class for expanded clones.

v_call clone_size cdr3_aa
TRBV27 . ASSPMESEKLF
TRBV7-9 . ASNQAGSYEQY
TRBV5-1 . ASSPGFVGQTDYT
TRBV29-1 . SVPGTPSYNEQF
TRBV2 . ASGQGFNNEKLF
TRBV19 . ASSIGDRGTGELF
TRBV5-1 . ASSGDSLSGNTIY
TRBV5-1 . ASRLAGITGELF
TRBV28 . ASGSDRGRNTEAF
TRBV30 . AWRQANQPQH
TRBV5-4 . ASRRDGGNTEAF
TRBV19 few ASSIGASGEYNEQF
TRBV2 . ASSNDLAANTEAF
TRBV28 . ASSVGQSYEQY
TRBV6-6 once ASSYPEGNTEAF
TRBV24-1 . ATSDKPGQGRDTQY
TRBV19 . ASSLDRGVRAF
TRBV5-5 . ASSFNSAGNQPQH
TRBV27 . ATQGLAGDHEQY
TRBV19 . ASSLGQSYEQY
TRBV6-5 . ASKAVANEKLF
TRBV27 . ASNRLAGGAEQF
TRBV7-9 . ASSLDSNYGYT
TRBV11-2 . ASSLPPGVQTQY
TRBV4-2 . ASSQSLAGNNEQF
TRBV11-2 . ASSLAGGNSPLH
TRBV10-2 few ASSESYRGETQY
TRBV6-1 once ASSAGTSGVSTDTQY
TRBV6-5 . AGEGSWNTEAF
TRBV27 . ASRETGTGGRETQY
TRBV5-1 . ASRKGAGGRDHNEQF
TRBV6-5 . ASSYTSGTGEKLF
TRBV7-9 . ASSFYPTDTQY
TRBV10-3 . AIKGAQGHQPQH
TRBV19 . ASRSSDGSYEQY
TRBV30 few AWHPAGTGYDQPQH
TRBV7-8 . ASSLHAETSGITGELF
TRBV15 . ATSRGGSGRDTQY
TRBV5-1 . ASSLAGTGSPNSYNEQF
TRBV5-1 . ASSFGGAAVGVHEQY
TRBV3-1/TRBV3-2 . ASSQARSSYEQY
TRBV16 . ASSQSGTGSYGYT
TRBV2 . ASSSTGVSGYT
TRBV19 once ASSIFASGLAGGRSYNEQF
TRBV27 . ASSRNSGSSYNEQF
TRBV19 . ASSRRGSGGAFDRTDTQY
TRBV19 . ASSMIRRDIQY
TRBV28 . ASTGAAGNTEAF
TRBV7-5 once VRSKEYVGQGSDGYT
TRBV9 . ASSVVLAGELF
TRBV5-1 . ASSSSGGFFDTEAF
TRBV11-2 . ASSLGQGYSPLH
TRBV7-6 . ASSSAGTSTYEQY
TRBV29-1 . SDGQGASYT